Shown below are 18 T cell receptor beta chains from a single sample sequenced in a study of T cell responses to AZD1222 COVID-19 vaccine. Sequencing was performed with immunoSEQ multiplex PCR; in TCRdb, only in-frame clones are kept and a portion is missing. This table holds about 130,000 clones, roughly nine tenths found once. The sequences come from peripheral blood, collected on day 0 of AZD1222 vaccination. These TCRs come from an adult in good health.

This chain joins TRBV9 and TRBJ2-5; 7 nucleotides align to TRBD1. Germline V lookup: CDR1 SGDLS, CDR2 YYNGEE. Germline trimming cut 0 bases from V and 5 bases from J; bases unmatched to any gene: 4. The CDR3 consists of 14 residues. CDR3 sequence reads: CASSVVGGKETQYF. Written as DNA, the CDR3 is TGTGCCAGCAGCGTAGTAGGGGGCAAGGAGACCCAGTACTTC.

The chain couples TRBV19 to TRBJ2-7; 7 nucleotides line up with TRBD2. V shed 7 bases, J shed 0 bases, and the junction held 12 bases outside the gene matches. Germline-derived CDR1 and CDR2 are LNHDA and SQIVND (reference sequence). The CDR3 is 16 residues long. The CDR3 DNA follows: TGTGCCAGTAAACCAGCGGGAACGGCTCACTCCTACGAGCAGTACTTC. Protein: CASKPAGTAHSYEQYF. Filled out from reference TRBV19 and TRBJ2-7, the complete variable domain reads DGGITQSPKYLFRKEGQNVTLSCEQNLNHDAMYWYRQDPGQGLRLIYYSQIVNDFQKGDIAEGYSVSREKKESFPLTVTSAQKNPTAFYLCASKPAGTAHSYEQYFGPGTRLTVT.

This clone occurred once. V gene TRBV5-1 combines with J gene TRBJ2-3; TRBD2 matches 7 bases. CDR3 length: 12 amino acids. V lost 5 bases, J lost 3 bases, and 0 bases stayed unmatched. The germline gives CDR1 SGHRS, CDR2 YFSETQ. CDR3 amino acids: CASRAGTDTQYF. The CDR3 DNA reads as TGCGCCAGCAGAGCGGGGACAGATACGCAGTATTTT.

V and J are TRBV19 and TRBJ1-2, with D tentatively TRBD1 (6 bases). The V gene's germline CDR1 is LNHDA and CDR2 SQIVND (reference sequence). V was shortened by 3 bases and J by 0 bases, with 14 bases between the two germline ends. The CDR3 has 16 residues. CDR3 DNA: TGTGCCAGTAGTATCGGAGGGGGGGTTTCTAACTATGGCTACACCTTC. This encodes CASSIGGGVSNYGYTF.

V gene TRBV5-1 combines with J gene TRBJ1-1; the D gene is possibly TRBD1 (6 bases). V was pared by 4 bases and J by 1 base, with 14 bases between. Germline V gene sequence: CDR1 SGHRS, CDR2 YFSETQ. This CDR3 has 15 amino acids. The CDR3 sequence is CASSQDSPWNTEAFF. In nucleotides, the CDR3 is TGCGCCAGCAGCCAGGACAGCCCCTGGAACACTGAAGCTTTCTTT. The full variable domain, with the rest looked up from reference TRBV5-1 and TRBJ1-1, is KAGVTQTPRYLIKTRGQQVTLSCSPISGHRSVSWYQQTPGQGLQFLFEYFSETQRNKGNFPGRFSGRQFSNSRSEMNVSTLELGDSALYLCASSQDSPWNTEAFFGQGTRLTVV.

This chain uses TRBV5-6 with TRBJ2-2; 7 positions match TRBD2. V shed 4 bases, J shed 3 bases, and the junction held 9 bases outside the gene matches. The CDR3 contains 16 residues. Germline-derived CDR1 and CDR2 are SGHDT and YYEEEE. The CDR3 loop reads CASSNGEGLDTGELFF. The CDR3 DNA is TGTGCCAGCAGCAATGGGGAGGGCCTGGACACCGGGGAGCTGTTTTTT.

In this sample, this clone turned up a few times. The gene calls are TRBV7-9 and TRBJ2-1, with 12 nucleotides matching TRBD2. V gave up 5 bases and J gave up 4 bases; unmatched junction bases: 12. Germline-derived CDR1 and CDR2 are SEHNR and FQNEAQ (reference sequence). This CDR3 has 18 residues. The CDR3 region is CASSLPMRLAGVYNEQFF. Written as DNA, the CDR3 is TGTGCCAGCAGCCTACCTATGAGACTAGCGGGGGTTTACAATGAGCAGTTCTTC.

This clone showed up just once. This chain links TRBV10-1 with TRBJ1-1; D is undetermined. The V end was cut by 3 bases, the J end by 7 bases, with 9 bases between. CDR1 WNHNN and CDR2 SYGVQD come from the germline V gene (reference sequence). The length of the CDR3 is 12 residues. The CDR3: CASSEGRGEAFF. The CDR3 DNA reads as TGCGCCAGCAGTGAAGGGAGAGGTGAAGCTTTCTTT.

This chain joins TRBV5-1 and TRBJ1-4; tentative D call: TRBD1 (5 bases). Germline CDR1 is SGHRS and CDR2 is YFSETQ. V lost 3 bases, J lost 1 base, and 10 bases lay in between. This CDR3 is 15 amino acids long. CDR3 bases: TGCGCCAGCAGCTCTACAGGATTAACTAATGAAAAACTGTTTTTT. Its protein is CASSSTGLTNEKLFF. Complete variable domain (other parts from reference TRBV5-1 and TRBJ1-4): KAGVTQTPRYLIKTRGQQVTLSCSPISGHRSVSWYQQTPGQGLQFLFEYFSETQRNKGNFPGRFSGRQFSNSRSEMNVSTLELGDSALYLCASSSTGLTNEKLFFGSGTQLSVL.

The genes are TRBV6-5 and TRBJ1-1; a possible D gene is TRBD1 (5 bases). This CDR3 has 15 residues. The ends were cut back, 5 bases at V and 3 bases at J, with 16 bases in the middle. Germline V gene sequence: CDR1 MNHEY, CDR2 SVGAGI. CDR3 in DNA: TGTGCCAGCAGTAACAGGTGGGCGGAGGACACTGAAGCTTTCTTT. This sequence encodes CASSNRWAEDTEAFF.

On this clone itself: Other nucleotide sequences from this sample produce the same CDR3. The chain recombines TRBV27 with TRBJ1-5, with D tentatively TRBD1 (6 bases). The CDR3 is made up of 14 amino acids. The V gene lost 5 bases and the J gene lost 4 bases, with 12 bases spanning the gap. Germline V gene data show CDR1 as MNHEY and CDR2 as SMNVEV (reference sequence). The CDR3 here is CASSLRGPNQPQHF. CDR3 DNA: TGTGCCAGCAGTCTCCGGGGGCCTAATCAGCCCCAGCATTTT.

V is TRBV29-1 and J is TRBJ2-7; D is possibly TRBD1 (6 bases). Germline V gene lookup returns CDR1 SQVTM and CDR2 ANQGSEA. This CDR3 has 13 residues. Between the trimmed V and J ends, which lost 3 bases and 3 bases, there was a span of 12 bases. The CDR3, as DNA: TGCAGCGTTGATACGGTGACAGGCTACGAGCAGTACTTC. Its protein is CSVDTVTGYEQYF.

Turning to this clone: Other DNA sequences of this sample code for an identical CDR3. This chain connects TRBV5-4 to TRBJ1-5; D gene unclear. From germline, CDR1 is SGHNT and CDR2 YYREEE (reference sequence). Trimming cost V 0 bases and J 0 bases, with 4 bases left between them. The CDR3 contains 14 residues. The CDR3 DNA sequence: TGTGCCAGCAGCTTGGGGGGTAGCAATCAGCCCCAGCATTTT. Protein: CASSLGGSNQPQHF.

The CDR3 loop reads CASSSTPALRTDTQYF. In DNA form, the CDR3 reads TGTGCCAGCAGTTCGACCCCGGCCCTCAGGACAGATACGCAGTATTTT. This chain links TRBV7-2 with TRBJ2-3, with unresolved D. Germline-derived CDR1 and CDR2 are SGHTA and FQGNSA. The CDR3 contains 16 residues. The V gene lost 6 bases and the J gene lost 3 bases, with 19 bases spanning the gap.

CDR3 nucleotides: TGTGCCAGCAGTTACTATGGACAGACCAGGTTCAATGAGCAGTTCTTC. Amino acids: CASSYYGQTRFNEQFF. The V and J genes are TRBV6-6 and TRBJ2-1; possible D gene TRBD1, 6 bases. Germline V gene data show CDR1 as MNHNY and CDR2 as SVGAGI (reference sequence). Trimming cost V 1 base and J 6 bases, with 16 bases left between them. CDR3 length: 16 residues.

The chain uses TRBV5-8 and TRBJ2-2; D perhaps matches TRBD2 (7 bases). The CDR3 loop spans 17 amino acids. The germline V gene encodes CDR1 SGHTS and CDR2 YDEGEE. V gave up 4 bases and J gave up 2 bases, with 18 bases separating them. The CDR3 reads CASSSGGASLNTGELFF. CDR3 nucleotide sequence: TGTGCCAGCAGCAGTGGGGGGGCCTCGCTTAACACCGGGGAGCTGTTTTTT.

V gene TRBV6-5 combines with J gene TRBJ1-6; 8 nucleotides line up with TRBD1. The junction had 1 base not matched to a gene; V was cut back by 4 bases and J by 8 bases. Germline CDR1 is MNHEY and CDR2 is SVGAGI. The CDR3 is made up of 13 amino acids. The CDR3 nucleotides are TGTGCCAGCAGTTGGGACAGGTATTCACCCCTCCACTTT. Translation gives CASSWDRYSPLHF.

V is TRBV6-5 and J is TRBJ1-3, with D possibly TRBD1 on 5 matching bases. Germline values: CDR1 MNHEY, CDR2 SVGAGI. The V end lost 5 bases, the J end lost 7 bases, and 15 bases lay between the germline ends. CDR3 size: 14 residues. The CDR3 loop reads CASSTLGGRNTIYF. Written as DNA, the CDR3 is TGTGCCAGCAGTACCTTGGGGGGGAGGAACACCATATATTTT.